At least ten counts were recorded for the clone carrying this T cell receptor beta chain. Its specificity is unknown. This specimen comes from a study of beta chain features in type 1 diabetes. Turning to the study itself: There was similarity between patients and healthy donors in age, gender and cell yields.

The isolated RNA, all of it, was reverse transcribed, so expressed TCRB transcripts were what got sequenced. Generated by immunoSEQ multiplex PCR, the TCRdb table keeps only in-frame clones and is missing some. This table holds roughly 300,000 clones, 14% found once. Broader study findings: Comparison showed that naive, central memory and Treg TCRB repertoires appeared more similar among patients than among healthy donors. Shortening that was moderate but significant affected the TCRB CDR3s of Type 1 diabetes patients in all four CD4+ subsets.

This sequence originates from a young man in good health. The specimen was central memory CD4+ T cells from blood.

The CDR3: CASSLRGTYEQYF. In DNA, the CDR3 is TGTGCCAGCAGCTTACGGGGGACCTACGAGCAGTACTTC. This sequence joins TRBV7-2 and TRBJ2-7, with D perhaps matching TRBD2 (6 bases). The CDR3 has 13 residues. The germline V gene has CDR1 SGHTA and CDR2 FQGNSA. Deletions cut 2 bases from V and 2 bases from J, with 7 bases between.